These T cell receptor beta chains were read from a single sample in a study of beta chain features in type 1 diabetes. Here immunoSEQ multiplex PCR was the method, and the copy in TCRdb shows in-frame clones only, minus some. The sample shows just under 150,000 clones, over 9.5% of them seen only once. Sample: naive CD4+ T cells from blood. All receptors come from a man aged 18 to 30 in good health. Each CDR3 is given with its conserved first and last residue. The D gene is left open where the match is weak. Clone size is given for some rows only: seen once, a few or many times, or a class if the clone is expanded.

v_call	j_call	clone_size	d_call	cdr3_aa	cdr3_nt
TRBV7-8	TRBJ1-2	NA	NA	CASSRTGMENYGYTF	TGTGCCAGCAGCCGAACAGGGATGGAGAACTATGGCTACACCTTC
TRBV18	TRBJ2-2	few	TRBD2	CASSPPSGGLTGELFF	TGTGCCAGCTCACCCCCTAGCGGGGGTTTAACCGGGGAGCTGTTTTTT
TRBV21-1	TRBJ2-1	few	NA	CASSSGGQGLKNEQFF	TGTGCCAGCAGCAGTGGAGGACAGGGGCTAAAGAATGAGCAGTTCTTC
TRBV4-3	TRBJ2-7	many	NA	CASSDGPGYFYEQYF	TGCGCCAGCAGCGACGGGCCAGGGTATTTCTACGAGCAGTACTTC
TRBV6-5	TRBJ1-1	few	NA	CASSYPAGAEAFF	TGTGCCAGCAGTTACCCCGCAGGGGCTGAAGCTTTCTTT
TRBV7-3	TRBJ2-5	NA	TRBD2	CASSLLAGLETQYF	TGTGCCAGCAGCTTACTAGCGGGGCTAGAGACCCAGTACTTC
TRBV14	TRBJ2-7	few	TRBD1	CASSQGGQGKNYEQYF	TGTGCCAGCAGCCAAGGAGGACAGGGGAAGAACTACGAGCAGTACTTC
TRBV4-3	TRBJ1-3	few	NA	CASSRGRPGNTIYF	TGCGCCAGCAGCCGGGGCCGCCCTGGAAACACCATATATTTT
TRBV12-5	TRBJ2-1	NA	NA	CASGLVIGGWVNEQFF	TGTGCTAGTGGTTTGGTAATAGGCGGGTGGGTAAATGAGCAGTTCTTC
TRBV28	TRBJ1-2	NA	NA	CASSRQVPLGYTF	TGTGCCAGCAGTCGACAGGTGCCGCTGGGCTACACCTTC
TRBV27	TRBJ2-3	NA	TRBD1	CASSRRDRGGDRHTQYF	TGTGCCAGCAGCCGAAGGGACAGGGGCGGGGACAGACATACGCAGTATTTT
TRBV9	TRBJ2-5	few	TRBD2	CASSVGPGGAAGETQYF	TGTGCCAGCAGCGTGGGGCCCGGGGGGGCGGCTGGTGAGACCCAGTACTTC
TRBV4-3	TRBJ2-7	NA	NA	CASSQVQGSREQYF	TGCGCCAGCAGCCAAGTGCAGGGGAGTCGCGAGCAGTACTTC
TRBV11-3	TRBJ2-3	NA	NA	CASSLHTDTQYF	TGTGCCAGCAGCTTACACACAGATACGCAGTATTTT
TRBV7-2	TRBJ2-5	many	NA	CASSKQGPGQETQYF	TGTGCCAGCAGCAAACAGGGACCAGGCCAAGAGACCCAGTACTTC
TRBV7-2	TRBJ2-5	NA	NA	CASSLQGGRETQYF	TGTGCCAGCAGCTTACAGGGGGGTCGAGAGACCCAGTACTTC
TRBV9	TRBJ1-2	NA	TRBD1	CASSVAPGGSRGYTF	TGTGCCAGCAGCGTAGCGCCAGGGGGGTCGCGAGGCTACACCTTC
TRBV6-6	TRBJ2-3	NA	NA	CASRTVQGDTQYF	TGTGCCAGCCGGACAGTCCAGGGCGATACGCAGTATTTT
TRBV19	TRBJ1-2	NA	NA	CASSIVQGEFYGYTF	TGTGCCAGTAGTATAGTTCAGGGCGAGTTTTATGGCTACACCTTC
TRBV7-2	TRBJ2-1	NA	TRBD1	CASSLRQGYNEQFF	TGTGCCAGCAGCTTACGACAGGGTTACAATGAGCAGTTCTTC
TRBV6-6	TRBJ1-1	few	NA	CASSSRGEAFF	TGTGCCAGCAGTTCTCGGGGGGAAGCTTTCTTT
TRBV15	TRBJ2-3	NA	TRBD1	CATRLDRGDTQYF	TGTGCCACCAGGCTCGACAGGGGAGATACGCAGTATTTT
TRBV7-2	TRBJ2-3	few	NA	CASSLLFGRLTDTQYF	TGTGCCAGCAGCTTATTGTTCGGGAGACTCACAGATACGCAGTATTTT
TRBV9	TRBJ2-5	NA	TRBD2	CASSSGTQPQQTQYF	TGTGCCAGCAGCAGCGGGACTCAACCACAGCAGACCCAGTACTTC
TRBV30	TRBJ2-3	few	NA	CAWSGNSGVTDTQYF	TGTGCCTGGAGTGGAAATAGCGGAGTCACAGATACGCAGTATTTT
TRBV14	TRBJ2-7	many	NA	CASSQIVEGEQYF	TGTGCCAGCAGCCAAATCGTGGAGGGCGAGCAGTACTTC
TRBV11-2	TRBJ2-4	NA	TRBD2	CASSPPGLAGTAKNIQYF	TGTGCCAGCAGCCCGCCGGGACTAGCGGGGACTGCCAAAAACATTCAGTACTTC
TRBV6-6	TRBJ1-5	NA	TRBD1	CASSRRDRVRDQPQHF	TGTGCCAGCAGTCGCCGGGACAGGGTAAGGGATCAGCCCCAGCATTTT
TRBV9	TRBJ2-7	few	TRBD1	CASSVSGTGNYEQYF	TGTGCCAGCAGCGTGTCCGGGACAGGGAATTACGAGCAGTACTTC
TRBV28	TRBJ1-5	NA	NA	CASSRGQSNQPQHF	TGTGCCAGCAGTCGCGGACAGAGCAATCAGCCCCAGCATTTT
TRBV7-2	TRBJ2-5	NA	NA	CASSKGVETQYF	TGTGCCAGCAGCAAGGGGGTGGAGACCCAGTACTTC
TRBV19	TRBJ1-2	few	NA	CASNPAGSRDYGYTF	TGTGCCTCAAACCCAGCAGGTTCGAGGGATTATGGCTACACCTTC
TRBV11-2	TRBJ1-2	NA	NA	CASSSIKQGSYGYTF	TGTGCCAGCAGCTCAATAAAACAGGGTAGCTATGGCTACACCTTC
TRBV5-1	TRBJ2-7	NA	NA	CASTKSTGQGGEQYF	TGCGCCAGCACCAAGAGCACAGGGCAGGGCGGCGAGCAGTACTTC
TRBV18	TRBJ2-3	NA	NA	CASSRLDTQYF	TGTGCCAGCTCACGACTTGATACGCAGTATTTT
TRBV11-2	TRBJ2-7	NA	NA	CASSFLGGSYEQYF	TGTGCCAGCAGCTTTCTGGGGGGCTCCTACGAGCAGTACTTC
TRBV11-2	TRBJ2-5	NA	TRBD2	CASSLGLAGGYQETQYF	TGTGCCAGCAGCTTAGGGTTAGCGGGGGGATATCAAGAGACCCAGTACTTC
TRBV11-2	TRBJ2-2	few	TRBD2	CASRGLAGGTGELFF	TGTGCCAGCAGAGGACTAGCGGGGGGCACCGGGGAGCTGTTTTTT
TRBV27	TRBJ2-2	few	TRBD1	CASRSGTGVRGELFF	TGTGCCAGCAGATCCGGGACAGGGGTTAGAGGGGAGCTGTTTTTT
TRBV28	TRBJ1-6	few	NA	CPQGGMWNSPLHF	TGTCCACAAGGGGGTATGTGGAATTCACCCCTCCACTTT
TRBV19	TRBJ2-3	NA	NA	CASSPVTGTQYF	TGTGCCAGTAGTCCAGTCACAGGTACGCAGTATTTT
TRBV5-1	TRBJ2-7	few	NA	CASSFDLLGSEQYF	TGCGCCAGCAGCTTCGACCTCCTCGGGAGTGAGCAGTACTTC
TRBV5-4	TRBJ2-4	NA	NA	CASSPAIAKNIQYF	TGTGCCAGCAGCCCAGCGATAGCCAAAAACATTCAGTACTTC
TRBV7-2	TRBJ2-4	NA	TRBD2	CASSFGVAGGAQYF	TGTGCCAGCAGCTTTGGTGTAGCGGGGGGGGCGCAGTACTTC
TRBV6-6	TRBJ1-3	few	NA	CASRTESSGNTIYF	TGTGCCAGCAGGACAGAAAGCTCTGGAAACACCATATATTTT
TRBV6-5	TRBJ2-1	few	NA	CASSYFAEPYNEQFF	TGTGCCAGCAGTTATTTCGCGGAACCCTACAATGAGCAGTTCTTC
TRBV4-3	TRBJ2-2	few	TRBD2	CASSQDLMGGTGELFF	TGCGCCAGCAGCCAAGACTTAATGGGGGGGACCGGGGAGCTGTTTTTT
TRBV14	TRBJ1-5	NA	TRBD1	CASITPGQGKGSNQPQHF	TGTGCCAGCATCACACCGGGACAGGGGAAGGGTAGCAATCAGCCCCAGCATTTT
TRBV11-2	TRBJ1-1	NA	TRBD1	CASSYQGAMNTEAFF	TGTGCCAGCAGCTACCAGGGGGCGATGAACACTGAAGCTTTCTTT
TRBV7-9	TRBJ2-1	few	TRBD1	CASSTPRGQGSFGQFF	TGTGCCAGCAGCACCCCCAGGGGACAGGGGTCATTTGGGCAGTTCTTC
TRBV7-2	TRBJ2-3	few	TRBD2	CASSSGLAGVGDTQYF	TGTGCCAGCAGCTCGGGACTAGCGGGTGTGGGAGATACGCAGTATTTT
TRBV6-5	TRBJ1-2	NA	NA	CASSPVGWSYGYTF	TGTGCCAGCAGTCCCGTCGGATGGAGCTATGGCTACACCTTC
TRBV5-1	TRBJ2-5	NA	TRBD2	CASSRWTSGAGETQYF	TGCGCCAGCAGCCGATGGACTAGCGGGGCTGGGGAGACCCAGTACTTC
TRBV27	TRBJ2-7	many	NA	CASSPPGTPYEQYF	TGTGCCAGCAGTCCTCCCGGGACACCCTACGAGCAGTACTTC
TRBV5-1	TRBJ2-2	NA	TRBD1	CASSSDRAHGELFF	TGCGCCAGCAGCTCGGACAGGGCTCACGGGGAGCTGTTTTTT